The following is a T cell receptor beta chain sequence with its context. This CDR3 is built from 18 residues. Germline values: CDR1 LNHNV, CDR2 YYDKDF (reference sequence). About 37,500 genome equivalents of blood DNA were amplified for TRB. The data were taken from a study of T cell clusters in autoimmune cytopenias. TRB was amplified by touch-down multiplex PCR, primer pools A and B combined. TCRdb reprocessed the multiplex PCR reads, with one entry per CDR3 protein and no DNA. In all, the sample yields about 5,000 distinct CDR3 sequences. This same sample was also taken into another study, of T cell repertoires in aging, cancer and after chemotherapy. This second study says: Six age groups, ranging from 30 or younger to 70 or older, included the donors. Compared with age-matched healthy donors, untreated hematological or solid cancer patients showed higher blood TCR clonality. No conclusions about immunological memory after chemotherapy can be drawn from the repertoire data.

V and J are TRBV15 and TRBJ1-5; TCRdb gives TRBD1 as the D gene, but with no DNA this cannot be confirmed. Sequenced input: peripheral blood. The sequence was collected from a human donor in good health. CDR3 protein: CATSRDGGGKLRNQPQHF. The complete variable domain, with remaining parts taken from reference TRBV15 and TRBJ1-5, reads DAMVIQNPRYQVTQFGKPVTLSCSQTLNHNVMYWYQQKSSQAPKLLFHYYDKDFNNEADTPDNFQSRRPNTSFCFLDIRSPGLGDTAMYLCATSRDGGGKLRNQPQHFGDGTRLSIL.